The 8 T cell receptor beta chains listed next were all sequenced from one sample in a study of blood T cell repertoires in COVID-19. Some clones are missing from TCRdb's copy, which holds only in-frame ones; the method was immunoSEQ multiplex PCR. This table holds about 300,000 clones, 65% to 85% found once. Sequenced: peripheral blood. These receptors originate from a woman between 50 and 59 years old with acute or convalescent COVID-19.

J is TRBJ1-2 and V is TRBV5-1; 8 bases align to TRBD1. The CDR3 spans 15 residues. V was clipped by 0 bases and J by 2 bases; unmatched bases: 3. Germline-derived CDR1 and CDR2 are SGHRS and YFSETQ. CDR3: CASSLGSGGNYGYTF. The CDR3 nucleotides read TGCGCCAGCAGCTTGGGTTCAGGGGGCAACTATGGCTACACCTTC. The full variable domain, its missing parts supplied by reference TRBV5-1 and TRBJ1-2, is KAGVTQTPRYLIKTRGQQVTLSCSPISGHRSVSWYQQTPGQGLQFLFEYFSETQRNKGNFPGRFSGRQFSNSRSEMNVSTLELGDSALYLCASSLGSGGNYGYTFGSGTRLTVV.

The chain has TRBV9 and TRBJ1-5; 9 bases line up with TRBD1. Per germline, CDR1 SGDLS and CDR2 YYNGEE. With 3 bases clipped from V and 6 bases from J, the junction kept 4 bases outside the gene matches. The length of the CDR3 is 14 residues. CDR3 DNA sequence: TGTGCCAGCAGCGACGACAGGGGGGCTCAGCCCCAGCATTTT. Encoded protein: CASSDDRGAQPQHF.

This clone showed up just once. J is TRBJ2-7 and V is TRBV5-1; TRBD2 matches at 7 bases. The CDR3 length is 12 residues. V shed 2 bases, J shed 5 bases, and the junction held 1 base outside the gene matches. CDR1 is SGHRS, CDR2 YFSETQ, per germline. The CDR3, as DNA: TGCGCCAGCAGCTTAGCGGGGAACGAGCAGTACTTC. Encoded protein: CASSLAGNEQYF.

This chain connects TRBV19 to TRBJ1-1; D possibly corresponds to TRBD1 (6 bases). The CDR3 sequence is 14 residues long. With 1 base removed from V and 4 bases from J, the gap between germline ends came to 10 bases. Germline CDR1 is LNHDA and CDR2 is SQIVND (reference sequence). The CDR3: CASSIGGLGTEAFF. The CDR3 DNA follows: TGTGCCAGTAGTATAGGGGGGCTAGGCACTGAAGCTTTCTTT.

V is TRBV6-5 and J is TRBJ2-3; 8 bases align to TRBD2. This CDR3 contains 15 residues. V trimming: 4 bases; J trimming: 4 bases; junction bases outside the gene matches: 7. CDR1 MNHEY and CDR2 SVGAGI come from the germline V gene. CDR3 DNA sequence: TGTGCCAGCAGTTCTGACGGGGGACTAGCAGATACGCAGTATTTT. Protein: CASSSDGGLADTQYF.

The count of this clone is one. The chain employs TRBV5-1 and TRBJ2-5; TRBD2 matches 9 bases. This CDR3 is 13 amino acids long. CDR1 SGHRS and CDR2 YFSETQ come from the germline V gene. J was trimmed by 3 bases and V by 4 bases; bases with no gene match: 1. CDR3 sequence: CASSPSGEETQYF. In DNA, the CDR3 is TGCGCCAGCAGCCCTAGCGGGGAAGAGACCCAGTACTTC.

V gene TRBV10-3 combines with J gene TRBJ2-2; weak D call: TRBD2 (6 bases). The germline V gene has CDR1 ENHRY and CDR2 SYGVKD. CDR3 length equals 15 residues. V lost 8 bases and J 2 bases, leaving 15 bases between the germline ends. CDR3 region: CAIGPTSPNTGELFF. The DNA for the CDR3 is TGTGCCATCGGACCAACTAGCCCTAACACCGGGGAGCTGTTTTTT.

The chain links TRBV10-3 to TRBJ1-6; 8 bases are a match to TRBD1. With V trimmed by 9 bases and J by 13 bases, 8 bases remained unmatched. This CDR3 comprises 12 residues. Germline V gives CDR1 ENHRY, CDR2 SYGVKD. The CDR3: CAIRQGTSPLHF. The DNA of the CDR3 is TGTGCCATTAGACAGGGGACTTCGCCCCTCCACTTT.